Listed here is a single TCR beta chain. This clone was counted once. There is no known antigen for this receptor. The record has no base qualities; no much larger clone is one base away. The trial excluded patients who had a history of autoimmune disease or who were on systemic immunosuppression. Peripheral blood for TCR sequencing was drawn from every dose cohort at baseline, at cycle 4 day 1 and at cycle 7 day 1. Samples came from an open-label, multicenter, first-in-human phase I dose-escalation trial of ivuxolimab. Adults with locally advanced or metastatic melanoma, renal cell, hepatocellular, or head and neck squamous cell carcinoma were enrolled in the trial. CD4+ and CD8+ T cells were sorted separately from peripheral blood before TCR sequencing. The data originate from a study of OX40 agonist ivuxolimab in advanced cancers. Notes on the research overall: The costimulatory receptor OX40 (CD134) was targeted by ivuxolimab, a fully human IgG2 agonistic monoclonal antibody. The paper describes the monotherapy dose-escalation part (N of about 54 patients) of the phase I trial of ivuxolimab. Partial responses occurred in three dose-escalation patients: two with cutaneous melanoma and one with hepatocellular carcinoma. Among the approximately 50 dose-escalation patients, some 20 had hepatocellular carcinoma, about 15 melanoma, 9 renal cell carcinoma and 9 head and neck cancer. Intravenous ivuxolimab was administered to patients every 2 weeks at six dose levels: 0.01, 0.1, 0.3, 1.5, 3 and 10 mg/kg. Prior anti-PD-1, anti-PD-L1 or anti-CTLA-4 therapy was permitted, and 35% to 40% of dose-escalation patients had received checkpoint inhibitors. The purpose of peripheral TCRbeta sequencing was to test whether ivuxolimab changed TCR sequence diversity and led to clonal T-cell expansion. In the dose-escalation cohort, 70% to 90% of patients were male, and the mean age was 60 years with a range of about 20 to 79.

For sequencing of the TCRbeta CDR3 region, genomic DNA was extracted from the sorted cells. The immunoSEQ Assay was used to sequence the TCRbeta CDR3 regions. TCRdb stores this immuneACCESS table with in-frame sequences only. Part of the clones is absent; in the studies checked, under half of the shortfall reflects unresolved V genes, and no reason is known for the rest. Here the sample has over 30,000 clones; about four fifths occur a single time. The ten largest clones represent 1.5% to 2% of the sample. Beyond this particular receptor, the publication reports: Low levels of normalized T-cell clonal expansion were also seen in some patients who did not respond. The antigen specificity of the peripheral T cells that underwent clonal expansion was not determined. At doses of 0.1 to 3.0 mg/kg, clonal expansion of both CD4+ and CD8+ blood T cells was observed from baseline to week 6. Partial responders in the 0.1-3.0 mg/kg groups had among the lowest normalized peripheral clonal expansion, especially among CD8+ T cells. After ivuxolimab, expanded clones were on average more numerous among CD8+ T cells than among CD4+ T cells.

The sequence was obtained from an adult with an advanced solid tumor such as melanoma, head and neck, liver or kidney cancer. The specimen was CD4+ or CD8+ T cells sorted from blood, collected in a trial of the OX40 agonist ivuxolimab.

The nucleotides are TGCGCCAGCAGCTTATCTGGGACAGGGTCTTTCTCCTACAATGAGCAGTTCTTC. This encodes CASSLSGTGSFSYNEQFF. This chain joins TRBV5-1 to TRBJ2-1, with TRBD1 matching 9 junction bases. Including the terminal cysteine and phenylalanine, the CDR3 comprises 18 residues. CDR3 DNA only is kept here, 54 bases in frame from base 1. Trimming takes 2 bases off V and 0 bases off J; junction bases not matched to a gene: 9. The germline V gene sets CDR1 to SGHRS and CDR2 to YFSETQ.